Below, 20 T cell receptor beta chains from the same sample are listed, as sequenced in a study of control samples from healthy donors and cancer patients. Method: immunoSEQ multiplex PCR; TCRdb's copy keeps in-frame clones and lacks some. The repertoire consists of roughly 120,000 clones, with around 89% occurring once and the leading ten covering 40%. The sequencing sample was made of blood. Receptor source: a man between 45 and 60 years old in good health.

In its sample, this clone was seen a few times. This chain uses TRBV2 with TRBJ2-5, with D perhaps matching TRBD1 or TRBD2 (5 bases each). The germline V and J ends were trimmed by 5 bases and 1 base, with 20 bases remaining between them. CDR1 is SNHLY and CDR2 is FYNNEI in the germline V gene. The CDR3 covers 17 residues. This chain's CDR3 is CASSKSTGTFLQETQYF. CDR3 DNA: TGTGCCAGCAGTAAATCAACCGGGACGTTCCTCCAAGAGACCCAGTACTTC.

The gene calls are TRBV3-1 (or the pseudogene TRBV3-2) and TRBJ1-2; 7 nucleotides line up with TRBD1. The CDR3 is 12 amino acids. The V gene end was trimmed by 5 bases and the J gene end by 5 bases; junction bases not matched to a gene: 2. Germline V gene sequence: CDR1 LGHDT, CDR2 YNNKEL (reference sequence). For the CDR3, the DNA is TGTGCCAGCAGCGAACAGGGGTATGGCTACACCTTC. Amino acid sequence: CASSEQGYGYTF.

The chain's CDR3 is CASSQRRAEAFF. In DNA, the CDR3 is TGTGCCAGCAGTCAGCGACGGGCTGAAGCTTTCTTT. The rearrangement joins TRBV11-2 to TRBJ1-1; D is ambiguous. Germline-derived CDR1 and CDR2 are SGHAT and FQNNGV. This CDR3 spans 12 amino acids. V was pared by 6 bases and J by 6 bases, with 11 bases between.

The chain is built from TRBV25-1 and TRBJ2-7, with 9 bases fitting TRBD1. The junction had 4 bases not matched to a gene; V was cut back by 8 bases and J by 2 bases. CDR1 and CDR2 from the germline V gene are MGHDK and SYGVNS. The CDR3 length is 13 residues. The CDR3: CASGGQGTYEQYF. The CDR3 DNA reads as TGTGCCAGCGGCGGACAGGGGACCTACGAGCAGTACTTC.

The chain joins TRBV15 to TRBJ2-7; either TRBD1 or TRBD2 may supply D (6 bases each). CDR3 length: 16 residues. Trimming removed 2 bases at V and 4 bases at J, with 18 bases between. Germline CDR1 reads LNHNV; CDR2 reads YYDKDF (reference sequence). CDR3 nucleotide sequence: TGTGCCACCAGCAGAAAAAGGGGAGAGGGGGGATACGAGCAGTACTTC. This translates into CATSRKRGEGGYEQYF. Supplemented by reference TRBV15 and TRBJ2-7, the full variable domain reads DAMVIQNPRYQVTQFGKPVTLSCSQTLNHNVMYWYQQKSSQAPKLLFHYYDKDFNNEADTPDNFQSRRPNTSFCFLDIRSPGLGDTAMYLCATSRKRGEGGYEQYFGPGTRLTVT.

This chain connects TRBV10-3 to TRBJ1-6; 7 bases are a match to TRBD1. The V and J ends lost 1 base and 0 bases, in that order; junction bases with no gene match: 6. In germline, CDR1 is ENHRY, CDR2 SYGVKD. The CDR3 extends over 18 amino acids. CDR3 residues: CAISEWGGQSSYNSPLHF. The CDR3 bases are TGTGCCATCAGTGAGTGGGGGGGACAGAGCTCCTATAATTCACCCCTCCACTTT.

The J gene is TRBJ1-2, the V gene TRBV6-5; a weak D match, TRBD1 (5 bases). There are 14 residues in the CDR3. V dropped 5 bases and J dropped 8 bases, with 18 bases sitting between them. Germline V CDR1 and CDR2: MNHEY, SVGAGI. CDR3 region: CASSTGTPGGGYTF. Written as DNA, the CDR3 is TGTGCCAGCAGTACCGGGACTCCTGGAGGGGGCTACACCTTC.

The chain carries TRBV6-5 and TRBJ2-5; a weak D match, TRBD2 (6 bases). Germline CDR1 is MNHEY and CDR2 is SVGAGI. The ends were cut back, 4 bases at V and 4 bases at J, with 13 bases in the middle. The CDR3 length is 14 residues. CDR3 protein: CASSSRDWGETQYF. The DNA of the CDR3 is TGTGCCAGCAGTTCCCGGGACTGGGGAGAGACCCAGTACTTC.

V and J are TRBV6-5 and TRBJ1-1, with D tentatively TRBD1 (5 bases). V was pared by 5 bases and J by 3 bases, with 16 bases between. The CDR3 runs 15 residues. Germline V gene lookup returns CDR1 MNHEY and CDR2 SVGAGI. The DNA of the CDR3 is TGTGCCAGCAGTCCACCGAGGGGATGGGACACTGAAGCTTTCTTT. Residues: CASSPPRGWDTEAFF.

In nucleotides, the CDR3 is TGCGCCAGCAGTGAGGTAGGACTAGCGGGGGGGGAGAGCTCCTACAATGAGCAGTTCTTC. It codes for CASSEVGLAGGESSYNEQFF. The chain recombines TRBV10-2 with TRBJ2-1; 15 bases are a match to TRBD2. With V trimmed by 2 bases and J by 0 bases, 8 bases remained unmatched. Germline V gene lookup returns CDR1 WSHSY and CDR2 SAAADI. The CDR3 has 20 amino acids.

As concerns this clone: Other DNA variants within this sample encode the same CDR3. This chain connects TRBV2 to TRBJ1-1; D may be TRBD1 (5 bases). Germline CDR1 is SNHLY and CDR2 is FYNNEI. V was shortened by 1 base and J by 3 bases, with 9 bases between the two germline ends. The CDR3 totals 14 residues. The CDR3 spells CASSEGGADTEAFF. In nucleotides, the CDR3 is TGTGCCAGCAGTGAAGGGGGCGCGGACACTGAAGCTTTCTTT.

This clone was found a few times. This chain connects TRBV2 to TRBJ1-1; D unresolved. The CDR3 runs to 13 residues. In germline, CDR1 is SNHLY, CDR2 FYNNEI. The V gene lost 4 bases and the J gene lost 1 base, with 7 bases spanning the gap. The CDR3 loop is CASSGERNTEAFF. As DNA, the CDR3 is TGTGCCAGCAGTGGGGAGAGGAACACTGAAGCTTTCTTT.

The V call is TRBV6-1, the J call TRBJ1-2, with 7 bases fitting TRBD1. CDR1 is MNHNS, CDR2 SASEGT, per germline. This CDR3 is built from 15 residues. Unmatched junction bases numbered 5, after V lost 2 bases and J lost 2 bases. The CDR3 DNA reads TGTGCCAGCAGTGAAAGGGACAGACGGAACTATGGCTACACCTTC. Amino acids: CASSERDRRNYGYTF.

The rearrangement links TRBV27 to TRBJ2-1; D gene ambiguous. The CDR3 is 12 amino acids. Trimming cost V 2 bases and J 8 bases, with 7 bases left between them. CDR1 MNHEY and CDR2 SMNVEV come from the germline V gene (reference sequence). The CDR3 sequence: CASSLTKDEQFF. The CDR3 bases are TGTGCCAGCAGTTTAACCAAGGATGAGCAGTTCTTC.

This clone has only a few counts. The DNA for the CDR3 is TGTGCCAGCAGCTTGCCGGGTCCGGGGGAGCTGTTTTTT. The encoded protein is CASSLPGPGELFF. V is TRBV11-2 and J is TRBJ2-2; D unresolved. The CDR3 spans 13 residues. Looked up from germline, CDR1 is SGHAT and CDR2 is FQNNGV. Trimming removed 3 bases at V and 8 bases at J, with 10 bases between.

The V gene is TRBV18, the J gene TRBJ1-2, with 7 bases identical to TRBD1. V lost 2 bases to trimming and J lost 7 bases; unmatched junction nucleotides: 7. Germline CDR1 is KGHSH and CDR2 is LQKENI. The CDR3 is made up of 14 amino acids. The chain's CDR3 is CASSPVTGITGYTF. In nucleotides, the CDR3 is TGTGCCAGCTCACCAGTGACAGGGATCACTGGCTACACCTTC.

In its sample, this clone was seen a few times. This sequence joins TRBV7-6 and TRBJ2-5, with D perhaps given as TRBD1 or TRBD2 (6 bases each). This CDR3 spans 13 amino acids. Looked up from germline, CDR1 is SGHVS and CDR2 is FNYEAQ. V dropped 3 bases and J dropped 9 bases, with 14 bases sitting between them. CDR3 nucleotide sequence: TGTGCCAGCAGCTTGAGGGGTAGGGGGGCCCAGTACTTC. This translates into CASSLRGRGAQYF.

This rearrangement joins TRBV5-1 to TRBJ2-5, with a tentative D call TRBD2 (7 bases). This CDR3 is built from 15 residues. With 4 bases removed from V and 1 base from J, the gap between germline ends came to 14 bases. Germline CDR1 SGHRS, CDR2 YFSETQ. The CDR3 sequence: CASSRGDTIQETQYF. CDR3 bases: TGCGCCAGCAGCCGGGGGGACACTATCCAAGAGACCCAGTACTTC. The entire variable domain, with the rest obtained from reference TRBV5-1 and TRBJ2-5, is as follows: KAGVTQTPRYLIKTRGQQVTLSCSPISGHRSVSWYQQTPGQGLQFLFEYFSETQRNKGNFPGRFSGRQFSNSRSEMNVSTLELGDSALYLCASSRGDTIQETQYFGPGTRLLVL.

This clone has just one count. The chain uses TRBV10-3 and TRBJ2-7, with D uncertain. Germline V gives CDR1 ENHRY, CDR2 SYGVKD. Trimming removed 0 bases at V and 2 bases at J, with 11 bases between. This CDR3 is 15 amino acids long. CDR3 nucleotides: TGTGCCATCAGTGAGTCGATCGGCAATACCTACGAGCAGTACTTC. Protein sequence: CAISESIGNTYEQYF.

The chain is built from TRBV4-1 and TRBJ2-7, with a weak D call TRBD1 (6 bases). The germline CDR1 and CDR2 sequences are MGHRA and YSYEKL. V was cut by 0 bases and J by 2 bases, with 14 bases left in between. This CDR3 is 16 amino acids long. CDR3 region: CASSQEGTNRAYEQYF. In nucleotides, the CDR3 is TGCGCCAGCAGCCAAGAGGGGACAAACAGGGCCTACGAGCAGTACTTC.